The source of this TCR beta chain is a study of HIV-infected patients and healthy controls. Overall study findings and caveats: Unequal distinct sequence numbers between patients and controls complicated comparisons.

cDNA was made from approximately 0.55 ug RNA using alpha and beta constant primers. Separate chain-specific third strand synthesis with multiplexing indices produced the alpha and beta libraries. One primer pair amplified all rearrangements per chain; each cDNA got molecular barcodes. The library got P5 and P7 elements plus a second index, then a roughly 23-cycle PCR. TCRdb used MiXCR to reprocess the 5' RACE reads, holding one entry per CDR3 protein. The sample contains roughly 25,000 distinct CDR3 sequences, roughly 7.9% of which appear only once. This clonotype was seen a handful of times. Antigen: not known. No cell fractionation was done, so the repertoire covers all unsorted peripheral blood T cells. The J segment lost 6 bases and the V segment lost 3 bases, leaving 9 bases of the junction unmatched. The CDR3 loop spans 15 amino acids. Per the germline V gene, CDR1 is SGHNT and CDR2 is YENEEA.

This receptor was identified in an adult in good health. The specimen was blood. The J gene is TRBJ2-3, the V gene TRBV11-3, with 7 bases aligning to TRBD2. CDR3 DNA: TGTGCCAGCAGCTTGAGTAGACTAGCCGCGGATACGCAGTATTTT. Amino acids: CASSLSRLAADTQYF.